These 27 T cell receptor beta chains originate from one sample sequenced in a study of cytomegalovirus exposure and HLA in healthy donors. With 60 Vbeta and 13 Jbeta primers, the PCR was carried out. Profiling relied on immunoSEQ multiplex PCR, and the TCRdb table lists in-frame clones only, not all of them. The table includes around 150,000 clones, roughly 80% detected once. Specimen: PBMCs. The origin of the receptors is a woman between 40 and 50 years old in good health and CMV-seropositive.

The J gene is TRBJ2-7, the V gene TRBV28; 9 nucleotides match TRBD2. This CDR3 is built from 17 residues. V lost 2 bases, J lost 7 bases, and 15 bases stayed unmatched. Germline V gene data show CDR1 as MDHEN and CDR2 as SYDVKM. The CDR3 sequence: CASSLPSGIPRLGEQYF. The CDR3 DNA sequence: TGTGCCAGCAGTTTACCTAGCGGGATACCCCGTCTTGGTGAGCAGTACTTC.

This clone was observed once. This chain links TRBV7-8 with TRBJ2-1; the D is unclear. CDR3 size: 12 residues. Germline CDR1 and CDR2: SGHVS and FQNEAQ. V lost 2 bases and J lost 5, with 4 bases in between. CDR3 DNA: TGTGCCAGCAGCTTACTTCACAATGAGCAGTTCTTC. It specifies CASSLLHNEQFF. The full variable domain, rest sourced from reference TRBV7-8 and TRBJ2-1, is GAGVSQSPRYKVAKRGQDVALRCDPISGHVSLFWYQQALGQGPEFLTYFQNEAQLDKSGLPSDRFFAERPEGSVSTLKIQRTQQEDSAVYLCASSLLHNEQFFGPGTRLTVL.

The chain combines TRBV7-3 with TRBJ2-6, with a possible D match to TRBD1 (5 bases). CDR3 size: 17 residues. The V gene lost 2 bases and the J gene lost 2 bases, with 13 bases spanning the gap. Per the germline V gene, CDR1 is SGHTA and CDR2 is FQGTGA. In DNA form, the CDR3 reads TGTGCCAGCAGCTTAGGCAGGGAAAGTCCTGGGGCCAACGTCCTGACTTTC. Protein product: CASSLGRESPGANVLTF.

V and J are TRBV6-1 and TRBJ2-2; no clear D. This CDR3 region has 12 residues. Germline lookup yields CDR1 MNHNS and CDR2 SASEGT. Trimming removed 8 bases from V and 3 bases from J, with 7 bases in between. The CDR3 sequence is CASSPDTGELFF. The CDR3 bases are TGTGCCAGCTCGCCGGACACCGGGGAGCTGTTTTTT.

V usage is TRBV7-8 and J usage is TRBJ1-4; D is unclear. The CDR3 totals 13 residues. The germline V gene encodes CDR1 SGHVS and CDR2 FQNEAQ. V was cut by 1 base and J by 14 bases, with 14 bases left in between. The chain's CDR3 is CASSLETLSWLFF. CDR3 bases: TGTGCCAGCAGCTTAGAGACTCTGTCTTGGCTGTTTTTT.

The rearrangement uses TRBV7-8 and TRBJ2-3; 10 nucleotides line up with TRBD2. V trimming: 2 bases; J trimming: 2 bases; junction bases outside the gene matches: 10. The CDR3 covers 18 residues. Germline assignment: CDR1 SGHVS and CDR2 FQNEAQ. CDR3 nucleotide sequence: TGTGCCAGCAGCTTACTCGGACTAGCGGCCTTGTCCACAGATACGCAGTATTTT. This codes for CASSLLGLAALSTDTQYF.

As for this clone: One end of the junction fails to match germline, which may point to a read error. V usage is TRBV7-9 and J usage is TRBJ2-1, with D possibly TRBD1 on 5 matching bases. The CDR3 runs 12 residues. The germline CDR1 and CDR2 sequences are SEHNR and FQNEAQ (reference sequence). In DNA form, the CDR3 reads TGTTCCAGCAGCCCCCAGGGCAATGAGCAGTTCTTC. Translation gives CSSSPQGNEQFF.

This clone came up a few times. CDR3 region: CASSQDWAAPNTQYF. The CDR3 nucleotides read TGCGCCAGCAGCCAAGATTGGGCAGCCCCTAATACGCAGTATTTT. The chain is built from TRBV4-3 and TRBJ2-3; D is unresolved. The CDR3 consists of 15 residues. CDR1 is LGHNA, CDR2 YSLEER, per germline. Trimming shortened V by 0 bases and J by 7 bases, and 14 bases separated the two germline ends.

Notes on this clone: A read error may produce the germline difference seen at one junction end. The chain employs TRBV7-9 and TRBJ2-7; TRBD2 matches at 7 bases. Per germline, CDR1 SEHNR and CDR2 FQNEAQ (reference sequence). This CDR3 is built from 17 residues. In nucleotides, the CDR3 is TGTTCCAGCAGCTTACTGGCGGGTTCCCTAGCGGCCTACGAGCAGTACTTC. Its protein product is CSSSLLAGSLAAYEQYF.

This clone has only a few counts. The chain links TRBV18 to TRBJ1-2, with D possibly being TRBD1 (6 bases). Germline values: CDR1 KGHSH, CDR2 LQKENI. V lost 3 bases to trimming and J lost 8 bases, with 16 bases between them. The CDR3 runs to 14 residues. The CDR3 DNA is TGTGCCAGCTCACCCTCCGGGACAATTGGGGGCTACACCTTC. Amino acid sequence: CASSPSGTIGGYTF.

This sequence joins TRBV30 and TRBJ2-5; 7 positions match TRBD2. Trimming cost V 0 bases and J 5 bases; bases outside gene matches: 9. The CDR3 spans 15 residues. From germline, CDR1 is GTSNPN and CDR2 SVGIG (reference sequence). Written as DNA, the CDR3 is TGTGCCTGGAGTGTACCGGGAGCGGGACTGGAGACCCAGTACTTC. Its translation is CAWSVPGAGLETQYF.

The rearrangement links TRBV5-4 to TRBJ2-1; 11 nucleotides line up with TRBD2. Germline V CDR1 and CDR2: SGHNT, YYREEE (reference sequence). The length of the CDR3 is 18 residues. With 2 bases clipped from V and 0 bases from J, the junction kept 7 bases outside the gene matches. Written as DNA, the CDR3 is TGTGCCAGCAGCTTCCCACTAGCGGGGGTCAGCTCCTACAATGAGCAGTTCTTC. Its protein is CASSFPLAGVSSYNEQFF.

This chain uses TRBV7-2 with TRBJ2-7, with 13 bases aligning to TRBD2. This CDR3 is 14 amino acids long. V lost 9 bases and J lost 5; bases outside the gene matches: 7. Germline V gives CDR1 SGHTA, CDR2 FQGNSA. CDR3 coding DNA: TGTGCCAGTGAGGGACTAGCGGGGCTGAACGAGCAGTACTTC. This codes for CASEGLAGLNEQYF.

The J gene is TRBJ1-4, the V gene TRBV2, with D tentatively TRBD1 (6 bases). The CDR3 consists of 15 residues. CDR1 is SNHLY and CDR2 is FYNNEI in the germline V gene. V gave up 11 bases and J gave up 5 bases, with 21 bases separating them. DNA of the CDR3: TGTGCCGTCCATCCAAGCGGGGGCGCCAATGAAAAACTGTTTTTT. Translation: CAVHPSGGANEKLFF.

This chain connects TRBV9 to TRBJ2-4; 8 positions match TRBD2. Germline V gene sequence: CDR1 SGDLS, CDR2 YYNGEE. V dropped 0 bases and J dropped 0; count of bases not matched to a gene: 8. The CDR3 covers 18 residues. As DNA, the CDR3 is TGTGCCAGCAGCGTAGGGGTAGCGGGGAGGTTAGCCAAAAACATTCAGTACTTC. This sequence encodes CASSVGVAGRLAKNIQYF.

V gene TRBV30 combines with J gene TRBJ2-7, with D perhaps TRBD2 (6 bases). V was shortened by 2 bases and J by 6 bases, with 14 bases between the two germline ends. The CDR3 is made up of 13 amino acids. Germline V gene lookup returns CDR1 GTSNPN and CDR2 SVGIG (reference sequence). The CDR3 protein is CAWSSRLVSEQYF. In nucleotides, the CDR3 is TGTGCCTGGAGTAGCCGACTAGTAAGCGAGCAGTACTTC. The full variable domain, with the rest looked up from reference TRBV30 and TRBJ2-7, is SQTIHQWPATLVQPVGSPLSLECTVEGTSNPNLYWYRQAAGRGLQLLFYSVGIGQISSEVPQNLSASRPQDRQFILSSKKLLLSDSGFYLCAWSSRLVSEQYFGPGTRLTVT.

This chain connects TRBV6-5 to TRBJ2-7; the match to TRBD1 covers 8 bases. Germline V gene lookup returns CDR1 MNHEY and CDR2 SVGAGI. The V gene end was trimmed by 7 bases and the J gene end by 0 bases; junction bases not matched to a gene: 8. This CDR3 contains 15 residues. CDR3 coding DNA: TGTGCCAGCACCCGGACAGGGCTAAACTCCTACGAGCAGTACTTC. Its protein is CASTRTGLNSYEQYF.

The V and J genes are TRBV6-5 and TRBJ1-5; 7 positions match TRBD1. V was pared by 6 bases and J by 7 bases, with 9 bases of the junction left unmatched. CDR3 length equals 14 residues. Looked up from germline, CDR1 is MNHEY and CDR2 is SVGAGI. The CDR3 nucleotides read TGTGCCAGCAGCCAAGGGGGCGCCGGACAGCCCCAGCATTTT. Its protein is CASSQGGAGQPQHF.

The chain employs TRBV6-5 and TRBJ2-1, with a tentative D call TRBD2 (6 bases). The CDR3 totals 12 residues. Germline assignment: CDR1 MNHEY and CDR2 SVGAGI. V was cut by 7 bases and J by 9 bases, with 13 bases left in between. The CDR3 is CASTSPGSEQFF. The CDR3 DNA reads TGTGCCAGCACCTCACCCGGGAGTGAGCAGTTCTTC.

The rearrangement uses TRBV5-6 and TRBJ1-4, with 8 bases lining up with TRBD1. The CDR3 runs 14 residues. With V trimmed by 2 bases and J by 11 bases, 8 bases remained unmatched. CDR1 SGHDT and CDR2 YYEEEE come from the germline V gene. CDR3 residues: CASSFRNGQGKLFF. In DNA, the CDR3 is TGTGCCAGCAGCTTCAGAAACGGACAGGGTAAACTGTTTTTT.

The CDR3 is CASSRDTGETQYF. CDR3 DNA: TGTGCCAGTAGCAGGGACACTGGGGAGACCCAGTACTTC. The genes are TRBV19 and TRBJ2-5; D may be TRBD1 (6 bases). V was shortened by 6 bases and J by 5 bases, with 13 bases between the two germline ends. CDR1 LNHDA and CDR2 SQIVND come from the germline V gene (reference sequence). CDR3 length equals 13 residues.

This chain links TRBV7-3 with TRBJ2-2; 7 bases agree with TRBD2. Germline-derived CDR1 and CDR2 are SGHTA and FQGTGA. This CDR3 is 15 amino acids long. The V gene end was trimmed by 1 base and the J gene end by 6 bases; junction bases not matched to a gene: 5. CDR3 in amino acids: CASSLRGAGAGELFF. CDR3 nucleotide sequence: TGTGCCAGCAGCTTAAGAGGGGCGGGGGCCGGGGAGCTGTTTTTT. Looking up the rest from reference TRBV7-3 and TRBJ2-2 gives the full variable domain: GAGVSQTPSNKVTEKGKYVELRCDPISGHTALYWYRQSLGQGPEFLIYFQGTGAADDSGLPNDRFFAVRPEGSVSTLKIQRTERGDSAVYLCASSLRGAGAGELFFGEGSRLTVL.

The rearrangement joins TRBV6-5 to TRBJ2-7; 7 nucleotides match TRBD1. The CDR3 consists of 15 residues. Losses at the gene ends were 4 bases for V and 4 bases for J; bases not matched to a gene: 10. The germline V gene encodes CDR1 MNHEY and CDR2 SVGAGI. The DNA of the CDR3 is TGTGCCAGCAGTTTCAGAGCAGGGGGTCCTTACGAGCAGTACTTC. Its protein is CASSFRAGGPYEQYF.

The chain recombines TRBV7-2 with TRBJ2-1; TRBD2 agrees at 8 bases. After removal of 0 bases from V and 7 bases from J, the junction contained 2 bases not matched to a gene. Germline V gives CDR1 SGHTA, CDR2 FQGNSA. This CDR3 contains 14 residues. Here the CDR3 reads CASSLAGLGNEQFF. CDR3 bases: TGTGCCAGCAGCTTAGCGGGACTAGGGAATGAGCAGTTCTTC.

The CDR3 region is CASSLNEAEKLFF. The CDR3 nucleotides are TGTGCCAGCAGTCTTAACGAGGCGGAAAAACTGTTTTTT. This sequence joins TRBV2 and TRBJ1-4; D gene ambiguous. This CDR3 has 13 amino acids. Germline CDR1 and CDR2: SNHLY and FYNNEI. The ends were cut back, 5 bases at V and 8 bases at J, with 12 bases in the middle.

This chain uses TRBV30 with TRBJ1-2; D is perhaps TRBD1 (5 bases). Per germline, CDR1 GTSNPN and CDR2 SVGIG (reference sequence). The length of the CDR3 is 15 residues. Trimming stripped 2 bases from V and 2 bases from J, with 15 bases between. The DNA for the CDR3 is TGTGCCTGGAGTCCGGGAGGGGCCGGGAACTATGGCTACACCTTC. Translation gives CAWSPGGAGNYGYTF.

The chain links TRBV19 to TRBJ2-2; a possible D gene is TRBD1 (5 bases). V lost 5 bases to trimming and J lost 7 bases, with 23 bases between them. Germline CDR1 LNHDA, CDR2 SQIVND (reference sequence). The CDR3 has 17 amino acids. This CDR3 is CASSFRRTRTLGGELFF. CDR3 nucleotide sequence: TGTGCCAGTAGTTTCCGCCGGACACGGACGCTAGGCGGGGAGCTGTTTTTT.